Following are 8 T cell receptor beta chains from one sample sequenced in a study of T cells in localized non-small cell lung cancer. Profiling relied on immunoSEQ multiplex PCR, and the TCRdb table lists in-frame clones only, not all of them. Here the sample spans about 33,000 clones, 87% being singletons. The input for sequencing was peripheral blood mononuclear cells, taken before any cancer treatment. These receptor sequences come from a man aged 35 to 69 with stage III lung adenocarcinoma.

This clone was seen a single time. The genes are TRBV11-3 and TRBJ2-7, with D uncertain. V dropped 3 bases and J dropped 2 bases, with 5 bases sitting between them. Germline V gene lookup returns CDR1 SGHNT and CDR2 YENEEA. The CDR3 is 12 amino acids. CDR3 loop: CASSFRPYEQYF. The CDR3 DNA is TGTGCCAGCAGCTTTAGGCCCTACGAGCAGTACTTC.

This chain connects TRBV7-6 to TRBJ1-1; D is unclear. The CDR3 runs to 13 residues. Germline values: CDR1 SGHVS, CDR2 FNYEAQ. V shed 2 bases and J shed 1 base, with 5 bases lying between them. The CDR3 is CASSLSENTEAFF. The DNA of the CDR3 is TGTGCCAGCAGCTTATCCGAGAACACTGAAGCTTTCTTT.

This rearrangement joins TRBV10-3 to TRBJ1-1; D is possibly TRBD1 (5 bases). CDR1 and CDR2 (germline): ENHRY, SYGVKD. V lost 8 bases and J 0 bases, leaving 16 bases between the germline ends. This CDR3 is 15 amino acids long. Written as DNA, the CDR3 is TGTGCCATCTCCGTGGGGGGTTCCATGAACACTGAAGCTTTCTTT. Encoded protein: CAISVGGSMNTEAFF.

The count of this clone is one. This chain connects TRBV5-1 to TRBJ2-2, with 9 positions matching TRBD2. CDR3 size: 16 residues. Looked up from germline, CDR1 is SGHRS and CDR2 is YFSETQ. The J segment lost 6 bases and the V segment lost 5 bases, leaving 11 bases of the junction unmatched. The CDR3 coding sequence is TGCGCCAGCAGAGGAGTAGCGGGGGTACTCCCCGGGGAGCTGTTTTTT. It codes for CASRGVAGVLPGELFF. Looking up the rest from reference TRBV5-1 and TRBJ2-2 gives the full variable domain: KAGVTQTPRYLIKTRGQQVTLSCSPISGHRSVSWYQQTPGQGLQFLFEYFSETQRNKGNFPGRFSGRQFSNSRSEMNVSTLELGDSALYLCASRGVAGVLPGELFFGEGSRLTVL.

This chain links TRBV5-4 with TRBJ2-4; TRBD1 is a possible D gene (5 bases). The V end lost 4 bases, the J end lost 0 bases, and 14 bases lay between the germline ends. From germline, CDR1 is SGHNT and CDR2 YYREEE (reference sequence). The CDR3 has 16 amino acids. CDR3 region: CASSGANSLAKNIQYF. DNA of the CDR3: TGTGCCAGCAGCGGGGCCAATTCGCTAGCCAAAAACATTCAGTACTTC. The full variable domain, completed using reference TRBV5-4 and TRBJ2-4, is ETGVTQSPTHLIKTRGQQVTLRCSSQSGHNTVSWYQQALGQGPQFIFQYYREEENGRGNFPPRFSGLQFPNYSSELNVNALELDDSALYLCASSGANSLAKNIQYFGAGTRLSVL.

V gene TRBV19 combines with J gene TRBJ1-2; D is undetermined. This CDR3 has 15 amino acids. Germline V lookup: CDR1 LNHDA, CDR2 SQIVND (reference sequence). V lost 1 base, J lost 8 bases, and 17 bases lay in between. The CDR3 bases are TGTGCCAGTAGTATAGCGACGGATTCTCGGGGAGGCTACACCTTC. This gives the protein CASSIATDSRGGYTF.

The CDR3 here is CSVAPMTRAEETQYF. DNA of the CDR3: TGCAGCGTTGCGCCAATGACTAGGGCTGAAGAGACCCAGTACTTC. V gene TRBV29-1 combines with J gene TRBJ2-5; weak D call: TRBD2 (6 bases). CDR3 size: 15 residues. Germline lookup yields CDR1 SQVTM and CDR2 ANQGSEA. V gave up 4 bases and J gave up 3 bases, with 18 bases separating them. The full variable domain, completed using reference TRBV29-1 and TRBJ2-5, is SAVISQKPSRDICQRGTSLTIQCQVDSQVTMMFWYRQQPGQSLTLIATANQGSEATYESGFVIDKFPISRPNLTFSTLTVSNMSPEDSSIYLCSVAPMTRAEETQYFGPGTRLLVL.

This sequence joins TRBV10-3 and TRBJ2-3, with 7 bases aligning to TRBD2. CDR1 and CDR2 from the germline V gene are ENHRY and SYGVKD. The CDR3 loop spans 15 amino acids. The ends lost 0 bases at V and 3 bases at J; junction bases unmatched: 3. DNA of the CDR3: TGTGCCATCAGTGAGTCCTCACTAGCGACAGATACGCAGTATTTT. Translated: CAISESSLATDTQYF.